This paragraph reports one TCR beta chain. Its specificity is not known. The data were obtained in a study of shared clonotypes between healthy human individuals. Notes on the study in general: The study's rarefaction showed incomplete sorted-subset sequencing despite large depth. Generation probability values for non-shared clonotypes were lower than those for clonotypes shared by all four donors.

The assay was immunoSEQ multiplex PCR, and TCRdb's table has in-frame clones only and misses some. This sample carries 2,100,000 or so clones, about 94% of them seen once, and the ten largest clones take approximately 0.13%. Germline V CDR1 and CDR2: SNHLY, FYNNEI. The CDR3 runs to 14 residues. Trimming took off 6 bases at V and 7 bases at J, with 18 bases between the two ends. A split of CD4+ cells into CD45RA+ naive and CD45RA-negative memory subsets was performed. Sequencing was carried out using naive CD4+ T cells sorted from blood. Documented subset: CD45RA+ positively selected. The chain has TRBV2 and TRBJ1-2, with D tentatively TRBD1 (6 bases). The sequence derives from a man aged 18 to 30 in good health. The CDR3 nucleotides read TGTGCCAGCAGGCCCGCCGGGGGCCCGATTGGCTACACCTTC. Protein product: CASRPAGGPIGYTF.